The clone carrying this T cell receptor (beta chain) showed up just a few times. The data stem from a study of T-cell memory formation after mild COVID-19. Each CDR3 protein gets one entry after TCRdb re-called the 5' RACE reads with MiXCR. This repertoire shows more than 250,000 distinct CDR3 sequences, 16% found once; its top ten account for roughly a fifth. This CDR3 comprises 14 residues. V was pared by 4 bases and J by 11 bases, with 9 bases of the junction left unmatched. Germline CDR1 SEHNR, CDR2 FQNEAQ (reference sequence). The sequence derives from a man younger than 35 who had mild COVID-19 (a few samples of this study predate the infection). Cell type and time point are not known. Material: PBMCs or a T cell subset sorted from them (not recorded which). The rearrangement links TRBV7-9 to TRBJ1-1; 11 bases agree with TRBD1. CDR3 region: CASSWGQGGGEAFF. The CDR3 nucleotides are TGTGCCAGCAGCTGGGGACAGGGGGGAGGAGAGGCTTTCTTT.